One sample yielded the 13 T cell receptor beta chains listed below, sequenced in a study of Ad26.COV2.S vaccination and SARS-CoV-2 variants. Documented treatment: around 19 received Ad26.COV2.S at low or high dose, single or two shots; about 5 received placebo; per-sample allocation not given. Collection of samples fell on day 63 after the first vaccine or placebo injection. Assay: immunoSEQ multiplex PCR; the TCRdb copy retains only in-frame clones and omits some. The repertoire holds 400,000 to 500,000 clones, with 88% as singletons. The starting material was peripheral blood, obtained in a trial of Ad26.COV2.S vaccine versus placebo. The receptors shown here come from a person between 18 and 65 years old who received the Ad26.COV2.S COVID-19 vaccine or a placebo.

The CDR3 spells CASSLPRQNNEQFF. Here the CDR3 DNA reads TGTGCCAGCAGCTTACCTCGGCAGAACAATGAGCAGTTCTTC. The V and J genes are TRBV7-2 and TRBJ2-1; D not resolved. The CDR3 is 14 residues long. CDR1 is SGHTA and CDR2 is FQGNSA in the germline V gene. V lost 2 bases and J 5 bases, leaving 10 bases between the germline ends.

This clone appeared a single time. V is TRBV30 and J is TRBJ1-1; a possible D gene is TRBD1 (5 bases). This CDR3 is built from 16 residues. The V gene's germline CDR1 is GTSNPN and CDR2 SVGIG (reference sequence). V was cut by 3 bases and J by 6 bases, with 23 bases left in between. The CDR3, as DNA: TGTGCCTGGAGCCGTATGGCTCGGGGGGTAGGATCTGAAGCTTTCTTT. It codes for CAWSRMARGVGSEAFF.

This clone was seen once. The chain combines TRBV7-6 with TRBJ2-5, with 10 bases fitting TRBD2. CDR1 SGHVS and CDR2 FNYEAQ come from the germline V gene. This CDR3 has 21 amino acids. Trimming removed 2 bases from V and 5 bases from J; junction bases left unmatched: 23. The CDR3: CASSLNHVGAGGLTGRETQYF. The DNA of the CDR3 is TGTGCCAGCAGCTTAAACCACGTGGGAGCGGGGGGGCTCACTGGGCGGGAGACCCAGTACTTC.

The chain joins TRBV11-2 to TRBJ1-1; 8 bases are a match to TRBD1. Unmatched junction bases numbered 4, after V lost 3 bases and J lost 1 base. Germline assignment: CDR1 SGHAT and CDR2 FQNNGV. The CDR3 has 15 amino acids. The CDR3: CASSFGTGRNTEAFF. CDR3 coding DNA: TGTGCCAGCAGCTTCGGGACAGGTCGGAACACTGAAGCTTTCTTT.

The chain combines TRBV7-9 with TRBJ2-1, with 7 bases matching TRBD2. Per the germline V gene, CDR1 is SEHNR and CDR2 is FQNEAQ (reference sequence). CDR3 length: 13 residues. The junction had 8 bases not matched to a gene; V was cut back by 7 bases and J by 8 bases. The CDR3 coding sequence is TGTGCCAGCACCTTGGAGGGAGGGGATGAGCAGTTCTTC. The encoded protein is CASTLEGGDEQFF.

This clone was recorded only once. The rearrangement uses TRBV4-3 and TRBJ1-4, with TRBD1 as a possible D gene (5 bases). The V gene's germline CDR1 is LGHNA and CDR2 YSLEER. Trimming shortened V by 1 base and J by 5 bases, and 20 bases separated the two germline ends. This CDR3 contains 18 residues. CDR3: CASSQVTSEGLGNEKLFF. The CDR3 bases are TGCGCCAGCAGCCAAGTCACCTCCGAGGGGTTGGGGAATGAAAAACTGTTTTTT.

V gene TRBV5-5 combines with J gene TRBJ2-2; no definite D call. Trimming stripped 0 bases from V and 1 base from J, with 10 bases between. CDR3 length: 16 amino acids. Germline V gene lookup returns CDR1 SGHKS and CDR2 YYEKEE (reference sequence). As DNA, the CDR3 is TGTGCCAGCAGCTTGGGAGGCGACTGGAACACCGGGGAGCTGTTTTTT. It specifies CASSLGGDWNTGELFF.

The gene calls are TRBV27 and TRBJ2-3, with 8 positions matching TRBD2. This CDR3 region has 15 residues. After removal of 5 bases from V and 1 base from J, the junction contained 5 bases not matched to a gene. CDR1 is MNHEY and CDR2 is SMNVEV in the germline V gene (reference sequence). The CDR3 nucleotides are TGTGCCAGCAGTCTGCGGCGGGGGGGCACAGATACGCAGTATTTT. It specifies CASSLRRGGTDTQYF.

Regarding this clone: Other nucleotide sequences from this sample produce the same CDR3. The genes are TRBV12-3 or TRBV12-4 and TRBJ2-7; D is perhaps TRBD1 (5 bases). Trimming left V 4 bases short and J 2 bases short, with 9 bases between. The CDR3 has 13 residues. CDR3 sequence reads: CASSSQGTYEQYF. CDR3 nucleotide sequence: TGTGCCAGCAGTTCCCAGGGCACCTACGAGCAGTACTTC.

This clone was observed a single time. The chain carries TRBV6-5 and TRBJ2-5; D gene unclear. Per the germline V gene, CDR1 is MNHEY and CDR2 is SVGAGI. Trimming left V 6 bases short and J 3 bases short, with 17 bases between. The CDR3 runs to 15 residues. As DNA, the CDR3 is TGTGCCAGCAGCCGCCCACGGACGGAAGAAGAGACCCAGTACTTC. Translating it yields CASSRPRTEEETQYF.

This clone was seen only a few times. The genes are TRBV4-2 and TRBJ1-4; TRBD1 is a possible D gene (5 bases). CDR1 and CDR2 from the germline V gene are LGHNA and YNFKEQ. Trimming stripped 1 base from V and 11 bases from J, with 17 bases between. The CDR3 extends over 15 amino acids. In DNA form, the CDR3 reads TGTGCCAGCAGCCAAGGTTCAGGGAGAATCAGGAAACTGTTTTTT. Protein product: CASSQGSGRIRKLFF.

DNA of the CDR3: TGTGCCAGCAGTTATGCCGGGACCGCCGGTTATGGCTACACCTTC. It translates to CASSYAGTAGYGYTF. The rearrangement joins TRBV27 to TRBJ1-2; tentatively, D is TRBD1 (5 bases). Germline values: CDR1 MNHEY, CDR2 SMNVEV (reference sequence). The CDR3 runs 15 residues. Trimming took off 4 bases at V and 5 bases at J, with 17 bases between the two ends.

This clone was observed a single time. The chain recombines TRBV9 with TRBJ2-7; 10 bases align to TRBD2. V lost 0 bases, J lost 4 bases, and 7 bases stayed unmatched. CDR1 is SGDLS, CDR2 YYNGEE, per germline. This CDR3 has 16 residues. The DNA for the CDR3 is TGTGCCAGCAGCGTAGGGAGCGGGGGGGCCATGTACGAGCAGTACTTC. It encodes CASSVGSGGAMYEQYF.